A selection of T cell receptor beta chains follows, all from one sample in a study of neurological immune-mediated disorders. Each CDR3 protein is one row after TCRdb ran MiXCR on the 5' RACE reads. The table records 55,000 to 80,000 distinct CDR3 sequences, more than 4% of them present only once. The specimen was PBMCs. These receptors were obtained from a woman between 45 and 65 years old with multiple sclerosis. The CDR3 runs from the conserved cysteine through the conserved F or W. D genes are given only for firm matches. Clone sizes are given selectively: once, few, many, or a class where the clone is expanded.

j_call clone_size v_call d_call cdr3_aa cdr3_nt
TRBJ2-3 many TRBV5-1 - CASSLIEDTQYF TGCGCCAGCAGCCTTATTGAGGATACGCAGTATTTT
TRBJ2-1 many TRBV5-1 - CASSLGVQRSNEQFF TGCGCCAGCAGCTTGGGGGTCCAGAGATCCAATGAGCAGTTCTTC
TRBJ2-2 many TRBV12-3/TRBV12-4 - CASSLSTGVNTGELFF TGTGCCAGCAGTTTAAGTACGGGAGTTAACACCGGGGAGCTGTTTTTT
TRBJ2-1 - TRBV24-1 TRBD1 CATSGMGDRFQFF TGTGCCACCAGTGGCATGGGGGACAGATTCCAGTTCTTC
TRBJ1-2 many TRBV7-9 - CASSLEGRNTF TGTGCCAGCAGCTTAGAAGGGAGGAACACCTTC
TRBJ2-3 many TRBV27 - CASSLSGGDTQYF TGTGCCAGCAGTTTATCCGGGGGAGATACGCAGTATTTT
TRBJ2-7 many TRBV29-1 TRBD2 CSVDGLAGTYEQYF TGCAGCGTTGACGGGCTAGCGGGAACCTACGAGCAGTACTTC
TRBJ2-1 many TRBV7-9 - CASSPEGSSYNEQFF TGTGCCAGCAGCCCAGAGGGGAGCTCCTACAATGAGCAGTTCTTC
TRBJ2-7 many TRBV20-1 - CSARSLATVSYEQYF TGCAGTGCTAGATCCCTAGCCACTGTCAGCTACGAGCAGTACTTC
TRBJ1-4 many TRBV29-1 - CSVDSGKLFF TGCAGCGTTGATTCGGGAAAACTGTTTTTT